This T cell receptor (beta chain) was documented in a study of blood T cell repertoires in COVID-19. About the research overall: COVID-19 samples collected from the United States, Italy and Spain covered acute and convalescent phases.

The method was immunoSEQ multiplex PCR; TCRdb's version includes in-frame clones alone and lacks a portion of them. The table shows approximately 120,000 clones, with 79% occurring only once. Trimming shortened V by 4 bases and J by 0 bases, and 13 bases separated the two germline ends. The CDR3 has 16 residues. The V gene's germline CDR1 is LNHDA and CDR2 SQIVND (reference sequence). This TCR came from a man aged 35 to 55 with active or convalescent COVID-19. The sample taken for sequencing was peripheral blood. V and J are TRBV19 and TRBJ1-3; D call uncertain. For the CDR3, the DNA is TGTGCCAGTAGTACAAAGTCCGGGAGCTCTGGAAACACCATATATTTT. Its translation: CASSTKSGSSGNTIYF.